This is a list of T cell receptor beta chains from one sample in a study of naive and memory T cell subsets. Each CDR3 protein gets one entry after TCRdb re-called the UMI-ligation and nested PCR reads with MiXCR. The sample lists roughly 80,000 distinct CDR3 sequences; over 8.5% were seen once. Sequencing was carried out using naive CD8+ T cells from blood. Every receptor here comes from a human donor in good health. Each CDR3 is given with its conserved first and last residue. Each record gives: V gene, D gene, CDR3 length, clone size, J gene, CDR3 protein, CDR3 DNA. D genes are given only for firm matches. For some rows the clone size is stated as once, few or many, or as a class when expanded; others skip it.

TRBV7-9,-,16,-,TRBJ2-1,CASSPTGTIPYNEQFF,TGTGCCAGCTCCCCCACCGGGACGATTCCCTACAATGAGCAGTTCTTC
TRBV6-6,TRBD2,17,many,TRBJ2-1,CASSFLQLAGGYNEQFF,TGTGCCAGCAGTTTCCTCCAACTAGCGGGAGGTTACAATGAGCAGTTCTTC
TRBV27,-,13,-,TRBJ1-5,CASSQNSDQPQHF,TGTGCCAGCAGCCAGAATAGCGATCAGCCCCAGCATTTT
TRBV11-1,-,15,-,TRBJ2-2,CASSFRRENTGELFF,TGTGCCAGCAGCTTCCGTCGGGAGAACACCGGGGAGCTGTTTTTT
TRBV25-1,TRBD1,14,few,TRBJ2-7,CASSVGTGGREQYF,TGTGCCAGCAGTGTAGGGACAGGGGGTCGTGAGCAGTACTTC
TRBV7-8,-,17,few,TRBJ2-3,CASSAQQGHSSTDTQYF,TGTGCCAGCAGTGCCCAGCAGGGGCATTCTAGCACAGATACGCAGTATTTT
TRBV29-1,TRBD2,16,-,TRBJ2-3,CSVEREVAPATDTQYF,TGCAGCGTTGAGCGGGAGGTGGCCCCCGCAACAGATACGCAGTATTTT
TRBV7-8,-,15,few,TRBJ2-7,CASSSRQGGTYEQYF,TGTGCCAGCAGCTCCCGACAGGGAGGGACCTACGAGCAGTACTTC
TRBV29-1,TRBD1,15,-,TRBJ1-1,CSVEDRTGPVTEAFF,TGCAGCGTTGAAGATCGGACAGGGCCGGTCACTGAAGCTTTCTTT
TRBV12-3/TRBV12-4,-,12,medium-sized,TRBJ2-5,CASSFGNSPQYF,TGTGCCAGCAGTTTTGGAAATAGCCCCCAGTACTTC
TRBV4-2,-,15,many,TRBJ2-3,CASSQDLGFTDTQYF,TGTGCCAGCAGCCAAGACTTAGGCTTCACAGATACGCAGTATTTT
TRBV12-3/TRBV12-4,-,15,few,TRBJ1-1,CATNRPGRMNTEAFF,TGTGCCACAAACCGGCCGGGTAGAATGAACACTGAAGCTTTCTTT
TRBV7-8,-,14,many,TRBJ2-2,CASSQTASSFGLFF,TGTGCCAGCAGCCAAACAGCTAGCTCCTTCGGGCTGTTTTTT
TRBV9,-,16,-,TRBJ1-5,CASSVGAGRLDQPQHF,TGTGCCAGCAGCGTAGGGGCAGGGAGGCTTGATCAGCCCCAGCATTTT
TRBV5-4,-,13,many,TRBJ2-3,CASSPFSTDTQYF,TGTGCCAGCAGTCCATTCAGCACAGATACGCAGTATTTT
TRBV9,-,14,-,TRBJ1-5,CDSSVWAVNQPQHF,TGTGACAGCAGCGTATGGGCAGTCAATCAGCCCCAGCATTTT
TRBV3-1,-,16,many,TRBJ2-7,CASSQEHTTTTYEQYF,TGTGCCAGCAGCCAAGAACACACAACAACTACCTACGAGCAGTACTTC
TRBV30,-,13,few,TRBJ2-2,CAWSVTSYGELFF,TGTGCCTGGAGTGTTACTAGCTACGGGGAGCTGTTTTTT
TRBV27,-,13,few,TRBJ2-7,CASSFQGEDEQYF,TGTGCCAGCAGTTTCCAGGGGGAGGACGAGCAGTACTTC
TRBV6-5,TRBD2,20,-,TRBJ2-3,CASSSLGLAGGPASTDTQYF,TGTGCCAGCAGTTCCCTGGGACTAGCGGGAGGGCCGGCCTCCACAGATACGCAGTATTTT
TRBV7-2,TRBD1,15,-,TRBJ1-5,CASSPRDSSNQPQHF,TGTGCCAGCAGCCCAAGGGACAGCAGCAATCAGCCCCAGCATTTT
TRBV28,-,17,many,TRBJ2-5,CASSLTPGDGASETQYF,TGTGCCAGCAGTTTAACCCCAGGGGATGGGGCCTCAGAGACCCAGTACTTC
TRBV10-3,TRBD1,14,many,TRBJ1-5,CAIRGTGGDQPQHF,TGTGCCATCAGAGGGACAGGGGGCGACCAGCCCCAGCATTTT
TRBV20-1,TRBD2,16,-,TRBJ2-3,CSAMVLAGGFTDTQYF,TGCAGTGCTATGGTCTTAGCGGGAGGGTTCACAGATACGCAGTATTTT
TRBV10-3,-,16,many,TRBJ1-2,CAISQSPYGGENGYTF,TGTGCCATCAGTCAATCACCCTATGGGGGGGAGAATGGCTACACCTTC
TRBV2,-,12,few,TRBJ2-3,CASSVSIDTQYF,TGTGCCAGCAGTGTGTCGATAGATACGCAGTATTTT
TRBV20-1,-,16,many,TRBJ2-1,CSARDWSGGRYNEQFF,TGCAGTGCTAGAGACTGGAGCGGAGGACGCTACAATGAGCAGTTCTTC
TRBV29-1,-,13,-,TRBJ2-1,CSYTQPSKGIKFF,TGCAGCTATACCCAACCATCCAAAGGGATCAAGTTCTTC
TRBV12-3/TRBV12-4,TRBD2,15,-,TRBJ2-3,CASNPTGGSADTQYF,TGTGCCAGCAACCCCACGGGCGGGAGTGCAGATACGCAGTATTTT
TRBV19,TRBD2,19,-,TRBJ2-1,CASSIDYPFLAGWYNEQFF,TGTGCCAGTAGTATAGATTACCCCTTCCTAGCGGGATGGTACAATGAGCAGTTCTTC
TRBV27,TRBD2,14,many,TRBJ2-7,CASSLSGPAGEQYF,TGTGCCAGCAGTTTATCGGGACCAGCGGGGGAGCAGTACTTC
TRBV10-3,TRBD2,15,-,TRBJ2-1,CAISETAGGVNEQFF,TGTGCCATCAGTGAGACAGCGGGAGGGGTCAATGAGCAGTTCTTC
TRBV12-3/TRBV12-4,-,12,few,TRBJ1-2,CASSPTPYGYTF,TGTGCCAGCAGCCCCACCCCCTATGGCTACACCTTC
TRBV29-1,-,13,few,TRBJ2-7,CSVDPGTHYEQYF,TGCAGCGTTGATCCCGGGACCCACTACGAGCAGTACTTC
TRBV2,-,11,-,TRBJ2-4,CASVAKNIQYF,TGTGCCAGCGTGGCCAAAAACATTCAGTACTTC
TRBV18,TRBD2,15,-,TRBJ2-7,CASAILAEGSYEQYF,TGTGCCAGCGCTATACTAGCGGAAGGATCCTACGAGCAGTACTTC
TRBV29-1,-,15,many,TRBJ2-2,CSVEWTGAVTGELFF,TGCAGCGTTGAATGGACGGGGGCGGTTACCGGGGAGCTGTTTTTT
TRBV7-7,-,13,-,TRBJ1-6,CASSLDAGSPLHF,TGTGCCAGCAGCTTAGATGCGGGTTCACCCCTCCACTTT
TRBV7-8,-,15,many,TRBJ2-3,CASPPLGSLSDTQYF,TGTGCCAGCCCCCCCCTCGGGAGTTTGTCAGATACGCAGTATTTT
TRBV5-1,TRBD2,19,-,TRBJ2-1,CASSEHAGLAGGLDNEQFF,TGCGCCAGCAGCGAGCACGCGGGACTAGCGGGAGGACTCGACAATGAGCAGTTCTTC
TRBV20-1,TRBD2,14,-,TRBJ2-4,CSAAQRESKNIQYF,TGCAGTGCTGCGCAGCGGGAGTCCAAAAACATTCAGTACTTC
TRBV6-2/TRBV6-3,-,14,many,TRBJ2-7,CASSYSTGNDEQYF,TGTGCCAGCAGTTACTCGACTGGGAACGACGAGCAGTACTTC
TRBV4-1,TRBD1,16,many,TRBJ2-5,CASSQAGTVIQETQYF,TGCGCCAGCAGCCAAGCAGGGACAGTCATCCAAGAGACCCAGTACTTC
TRBV13,TRBD1,14,-,TRBJ2-7,CASSFGTDSYEQYF,TGTGCCAGCAGCTTCGGGACAGACTCCTACGAGCAGTACTTC
TRBV19,-,16,-,TRBJ2-6,CASSTSGGAGANVLTF,TGTGCCAGTAGTACATCCGGGGGTGCGGGGGCCAACGTCCTGACTTTC
TRBV7-9,-,15,-,TRBJ2-7,CASSFALGGKYEQYF,TGTGCCAGCAGCTTCGCACTAGGAGGAAAGTACGAGCAGTACTTC
TRBV10-2,TRBD2,15,many,TRBJ2-3,CASSWTSDPRDTQYF,TGCGCCAGCAGTTGGACTAGCGACCCTCGGGATACGCAGTATTTT
TRBV30,TRBD2,14,-,TRBJ2-7,CAWSGTSGSYEQYF,TGTGCCTGGAGTGGGACTAGCGGATCCTACGAGCAGTACTTC
TRBV20-1,-,13,-,TRBJ2-1,CSAVRGSYNEQFF,TGCAGTGCAGTAAGAGGGTCCTACAATGAGCAGTTCTTC